The following is a TCR beta chain sequence with its context. The antigen remains unidentified. The PCR ran on 60 Vbeta and 13 Jbeta primers. As processed by the authors: In a later analysis, of 70 million to 85 million unique beta chains, approximately 10 million appeared in at least two donors. Produced via immunoSEQ multiplex PCR; TCRdb's table is partial and in-frame only. V and J calls and clone size are given by that table; D and trimming were obtained from the DNA. The table lists around 170,000 clones, approximately 84% of them singletons. This record belongs to a study of cytomegalovirus exposure and HLA in healthy donors. Study-wide results and limits: The study recorded 160 or so TCR beta chains that were cytomegalovirus-associated.

CDR1 is LNHDA and CDR2 is SQIVND in the germline V gene (reference sequence). The length of the CDR3 is 15 residues. Trimming shortened V by 5 bases and J by 7 bases, and 17 bases separated the two germline ends. The sample comprised PBMCs. The receptor was derived from a woman between 45 and 60 years old in good health and CMV-seropositive. This chain joins TRBV19 and TRBJ1-4, with D possibly being TRBD1 (5 bases). The CDR3, as DNA: TGTGCCAGTAGTGATAGGACACCGGGGGGTGAAAAACTGTTTTTT. This encodes CASSDRTPGGEKLFF.